Listed below are T cell receptor beta chains from one sample, sequenced in a study of Ad26.COV2.S vaccination and SARS-CoV-2 variants. Measured with immunoSEQ multiplex PCR; TCRdb has only the in-frame clones, and not every one. The sample lists about 410,000 clones, about nine tenths occurring once. The source material was peripheral blood, sampled in a trial of Ad26.COV2.S vaccine versus placebo. All receptors come from a person aged 18-65 years who received the Ad26.COV2.S COVID-19 vaccine or a placebo. Each CDR3 is given with its conserved first and last residue. D genes are given only for firm matches. Not all rows give a size; the values are once, few, many and, for expanded clones, a class.

few,TRBV5-4,-,TRBJ1-2,TGTGCCAGCAGCTTGGGCAGCTATGGCTACACCTTC,CASSLGSYGYTF
-,TRBV5-1,TRBD2,TRBJ2-5,TGCGCCAGCAGCTTGGCCAGGCTAGCGGGGGTAGAGACCCAGTACTTC,CASSLARLAGVETQYF
once,TRBV27,-,TRBJ2-1,TGTGCCAGCAGTTTCACCAACAGTAACAATGAGCAGTTCTTC,CASSFTNSNNEQFF
-,TRBV7-8,-,TRBJ2-7,TGTGCCAGCAGCTTGTCAGGGACCTCCTACGAGCAGTACTTC,CASSLSGTSYEQYF
-,TRBV3-1/TRBV3-2,TRBD2,TRBJ2-5,TGTGCCAGCAGCCAAGAAGGGAGGGAAGAGACCCAGTACTTC,CASSQEGREETQYF
-,TRBV7-9,TRBD1,TRBJ1-1,TGTGCCAGCAGCCGAGTAGGGACAGGCGAGAACACTGAAGCTTTCTTT,CASSRVGTGENTEAFF
-,TRBV28,-,TRBJ2-7,TGTGCCAGCAGTTTCGGATTCAGGGAGGCCTACGAGCAGTACTTC,CASSFGFREAYEQYF
-,TRBV5-5,-,TRBJ2-2,TGTGCCAGCAGCTTGGTGAGAGCGAACACCGGGGAGCTGTTTTTT,CASSLVRANTGELFF
-,TRBV15,-,TRBJ2-1,TGTGCCACCAGCCCTGGGGGAGGGGGCGTGTATTTATTAGGTGAGCAGTTCTTC,CATSPGGGGVYLLGEQFF
-,TRBV2,-,TRBJ1-5,TGTGCCAGCAGCGCAGATCAGCCCCAGCATTTT,CASSADQPQHF
-,TRBV5-4,TRBD2,TRBJ2-7,TGTGCCAGCAGCCTGAAGCTAAGCGGGGGCGACGAGCAGTACTTC,CASSLKLSGGDEQYF
-,TRBV24-1,-,TRBJ2-3,TGTGCCACCAGTCTTAGGGGGGGCACAGATACGCAGTATTTT,CATSLRGGTDTQYF
-,TRBV19,-,TRBJ2-7,TGTGCCAGTAGTCGACTTGGACAGTCTGAGCACGAGCAGTACTTC,CASSRLGQSEHEQYF
-,TRBV14,-,TRBJ1-1,TGTGCCAGCAGCCAACGGGGTCGCACTGAAGCTTTCTTT,CASSQRGRTEAFF
-,TRBV7-6,-,TRBJ2-3,TGTGCCAGCAGCTTTTACAGGGATACGCAGTATTTT,CASSFYRDTQYF
-,TRBV18,-,TRBJ1-1,TGTGCCAGCTCACCAAACCAAATAACAGGTCCGAACACTGAAGCTTTCTTT,CASSPNQITGPNTEAFF
few,TRBV5-4,-,TRBJ1-4,TGTGCCAGCAGCCCCGACAGCAGGAATGAAAAACTGTTTTTT,CASSPDSRNEKLFF
-,TRBV18,-,TRBJ1-1,TGTGCCAGCTCACCAACCCGGGGGGAAGCTTTCTTT,CASSPTRGEAFF
-,TRBV3-1/TRBV3-2,TRBD2,TRBJ2-5,TGTGCCAGCAGCCAAGGTCCTAGCGGGGGCTTGCAAGAGACCCAGTACTTC,CASSQGPSGGLQETQYF
-,TRBV29-1,-,TRBJ2-1,TGCAGCGTTGACGTTGGGGGCAATGAGCAGTTCTTC,CSVDVGGNEQFF
-,TRBV6-2/TRBV6-3,TRBD1,TRBJ1-2,TGTGCCAGCAGTTACTCGGACAGGGCTAACTATGGCTACACCTTC,CASSYSDRANYGYTF
-,TRBV6-6,-,TRBJ2-7,TGTGCCAGCAGTTACTCGGGTCCCTACGAGCAGTACTTC,CASSYSGPYEQYF
-,TRBV6-2/TRBV6-3,-,TRBJ2-7,TGTGCCAGCAGTTACAAGTTAATGAGCTCCTACGAGCAGTACTTC,CASSYKLMSSYEQYF
once,TRBV29-1,-,TRBJ1-4,TGCAGCGTTGACATGGGAAGGACGGCGATGGGGGAACTGTTTTTT,CSVDMGRTAMGELFF
-,TRBV5-8,-,TRBJ1-1,TGTGCCAGCACCCTGTGGGCTGTCCGGGGCACTGAAGCTTTCTTT,CASTLWAVRGTEAFF
-,TRBV7-8,-,TRBJ2-3,TGTGCCAGCAGCTTAGGAACTTTCGGACAGACAGATACGCAGTATTTT,CASSLGTFGQTDTQYF
-,TRBV25-1,TRBD2,TRBJ2-5,TGTGCCAGCAGCTACGGGACTAGCGGCCTTGAAGAGACCCAGTACTTC,CASSYGTSGLEETQYF
-,TRBV27,-,TRBJ2-7,TGTGCCAGCAGTCCGTTCGCTAGGGACGGCATATCCTACGAGCAGTACTTC,CASSPFARDGISYEQYF
-,TRBV3-1/TRBV3-2,-,TRBJ1-5,TGTGCCAGCAGCCAAGATCTGGGAAGCTCCGGCAATCAGCCCCAGCATTTT,CASSQDLGSSGNQPQHF
-,TRBV2,-,TRBJ1-2,TGTGCCAGCAGCCTGACCACAGGCAACTATGGCTACACCTTC,CASSLTTGNYGYTF
-,TRBV12-3/TRBV12-4,-,TRBJ2-7,TGTGCCAGCAGCCAAAGACGGAGCGACGAGCAGTACTTC,CASSQRRSDEQYF
-,TRBV28,-,TRBJ1-1,TGTGCCAGCAGCCTCGGGACGACGAACACTGAAGCTTTCTTT,CASSLGTTNTEAFF